This passage covers 32 T cell receptor beta chains from one sample sequenced in a study of CD8 T cells in ankylosing spondylitis. TCRdb reprocessed the 5' RACE reads via MiXCR and lists one record per CDR3 protein. This table holds approximately 350,000 distinct CDR3 sequences, roughly 20% found once. Sample: blood, either unsorted or a sorted T cell fraction (not recorded which). These receptors were obtained from a male donor with ankylosing spondylitis or in good health (not recorded which).

This rearrangement joins TRBV4-1 to TRBJ2-3; 12 nucleotides match TRBD2. Trimming took 1 base from V and 0 from J; bases not matched to a gene: 8. The germline V gene has CDR1 MGHRA and CDR2 YSYEKL. The CDR3 has 19 residues. CDR3 sequence reads: CASSQGLAGDITSTDTQYF. The DNA of the CDR3 is TGCGCCAGCAGCCAAGGACTAGCGGGGGACATAACTAGCACAGATACGCAGTATTTT.

This clonotype was seen only a few times. The V gene is TRBV25-1, the J gene TRBJ1-6, with 7 bases that match TRBD1. The CDR3 runs to 15 residues. V gave up 4 bases and J gave up 8 bases; unmatched junction bases: 8. Germline assignment: CDR1 MGHDK and CDR2 SYGVNS. CDR3 bases: TGTGCCAGCAGTGGTTCGGACAGGAAGTATTCACCCCTCCACTTT. Its protein is CASSGSDRKYSPLHF. Filled out from reference TRBV25-1 and TRBJ1-6, the complete variable domain reads EADIYQTPRYLVIGTGKKITLECSQTMGHDKMYWYQQDPGMELHLIHYSYGVNSTEKGDLSSESTVSRIRTEHFPLTLESARPSHTSQYLCASSGSDRKYSPLHFGNGTRLTVT.

This clonotype appeared a few times. This sequence joins TRBV27 and TRBJ2-1, with 12 bases aligning to TRBD2. Trimming cost V 7 bases and J 1 base; bases outside gene matches: 5. Germline assignment: CDR1 MNHEY and CDR2 SMNVEV (reference sequence). The CDR3 totals 16 residues. CDR3: CASTLGTSGSYNEQFF. CDR3 DNA sequence: TGTGCCAGCACCCTGGGGACTAGCGGGTCCTACAATGAGCAGTTCTTC.

Ten or more counts support this clonotype. V gene TRBV7-2 combines with J gene TRBJ2-3; 12 bases are a match to TRBD2. The V segment lost 5 bases and the J segment 3 bases; nucleotides outside the gene matches: 6. The length of the CDR3 is 16 residues. The germline V gene encodes CDR1 SGHTA and CDR2 FQGNSA. Here the CDR3 reads CASSLWTSGETDTQYF. For the CDR3, the DNA is TGTGCCAGCAGCCTCTGGACTAGCGGGGAAACAGATACGCAGTATTTT.

In this sample, this clonotype turned up a few times. V gene TRBV7-3 combines with J gene TRBJ1-1; no firm D call. The CDR3 is 13 residues long. The germline gives CDR1 SGHTA, CDR2 FQGTGA. V was cut by 5 bases and J by 3 bases, with 10 bases left in between. The DNA for the CDR3 is TGTGCCAGCAGCCAAGGTCTGGACACTGAAGCTTTCTTT. This translates into CASSQGLDTEAFF.

The chain joins TRBV7-3 to TRBJ1-2, with 10 bases that match TRBD1. Germline V CDR1 and CDR2: SGHTA, FQGTGA. The CDR3 is 15 amino acids. V dropped 2 bases and J dropped 8; count of bases not matched to a gene: 8. CDR3 protein: CASSLSGQGIEGYTF. CDR3 sequence (DNA): TGTGCCAGCAGCTTATCGGGACAGGGGATCGAGGGCTACACCTTC.

This clonotype was counted only a few times. J is TRBJ2-2 and V is TRBV4-1, with 7 nucleotides matching TRBD2. Trimming removed 3 bases from V and 2 bases from J; junction bases left unmatched: 9. Germline V lookup: CDR1 MGHRA, CDR2 YSYEKL. The CDR3 consists of 17 residues. The CDR3 DNA is TGCGCCAGCAGCCACCTTACTAGCGTAGACAACACCGGGGAGCTGTTTTTT. Encoded protein: CASSHLTSVDNTGELFF.

This clonotype occurred many times. This chain uses TRBV7-9 with TRBJ2-7; tentative D call: TRBD2 (5 bases). CDR1 is SEHNR, CDR2 FQNEAQ, per germline (reference sequence). CDR3 length: 14 residues. V dropped 3 bases and J dropped 2 bases, with 11 bases sitting between them. CDR3 DNA sequence: TGTGCCAGCAGCTTGGCCGGGATTCCCTACGAGCAGTACTTC. Translation: CASSLAGIPYEQYF.

The CDR3 DNA reads TGTGCCAGCAGCCCTGGGACACTCACAGGGGATACGCAGTATTTT. Its protein product is CASSPGTLTGDTQYF. V and J are TRBV27 and TRBJ2-3; TRBD1 is a possible D gene (6 bases). CDR1 and CDR2 from the germline V gene are MNHEY and SMNVEV (reference sequence). Trimming stripped 6 bases from V and 6 bases from J, with 19 bases between. CDR3 length: 15 amino acids.

This clonotype was observed a few times. The CDR3 spells CSAPDRDSYEQYF. For the CDR3, the DNA is TGCAGTGCCCCGGACAGGGACTCCTACGAGCAGTACTTC. The V gene is TRBV20-1, the J gene TRBJ2-7; 8 positions agree with TRBD1. Germline V gene sequence: CDR1 DFQATT, CDR2 SNEGSKA (reference sequence). The ends lost 6 bases at V and 0 bases at J; junction bases unmatched: 4. The CDR3 contains 13 residues.

This clonotype has just a few counts. The chain recombines TRBV20-1 with TRBJ2-1; TRBD1 agrees at 7 bases. CDR3 length equals 13 residues. J was trimmed by 7 bases and V by 6 bases; bases with no gene match: 9. Looked up from germline, CDR1 is DFQATT and CDR2 is SNEGSKA (reference sequence). CDR3 region: CSATTGMNNEQFF. CDR3 nucleotide sequence: TGCAGTGCAACGACAGGGATGAATAATGAGCAGTTCTTC.

This clonotype was picked up a small number of times. This chain uses TRBV12-3 or TRBV12-4 with TRBJ2-7; D not certain. V lost 6 bases to trimming and J lost 5 bases, with 14 bases between them. This CDR3 contains 13 residues. This CDR3 reads CASSLLLPDEQYF. In DNA, the CDR3 is TGTGCCAGCAGCCTCCTTTTGCCGGACGAGCAGTACTTC.

This clonotype was counted only a few times. This chain uses TRBV7-8 with TRBJ2-2; 7 nucleotides align to TRBD1. This CDR3 contains 15 residues. The germline CDR1 and CDR2 sequences are SGHVS and FQNEAQ. Trimming removed 8 bases from V and 6 bases from J; junction bases left unmatched: 12. CDR3: CASSPGTGAAGELFF. The CDR3, as DNA: TGTGCCAGCTCCCCTGGAACAGGGGCTGCCGGGGAGCTGTTTTTT.

The gene calls are TRBV12-3 or TRBV12-4 and TRBJ1-1; the match to TRBD1 covers 8 bases. CDR3 length equals 18 residues. J gave up 3 bases and V 4 bases, and 16 bases lay outside the gene matches. The DNA of the CDR3 is TGTGCCAGCAGTTCGATGACCGCCAGACAGGGGACGTACACTGAAGCTTTCTTT. It encodes CASSSMTARQGTYTEAFF.

CDR3 nucleotide sequence: TGTGCCACCTGTAGCGGGGGGCTAACCTACGAGCAGTACTTC. Its translation is CATCSGGLTYEQYF. The rearrangement joins TRBV10-3 to TRBJ2-7; 10 nucleotides line up with TRBD2. CDR1 and CDR2 from the germline V gene are ENHRY and SYGVKD. J was trimmed by 2 bases and V by 10 bases; bases with no gene match: 8. The CDR3 has 14 amino acids.

There are a few counts of this clonotype. The rearrangement joins TRBV12-3 or TRBV12-4 to TRBJ2-1; perhaps TRBD1 as D (5 bases). V shed 6 bases and J shed 5 bases, with 8 bases lying between them. This CDR3 has 12 residues. This CDR3 is CASSRTNNEQFF. CDR3 bases: TGTGCCAGCAGCCGGACAAACAATGAGCAGTTCTTC.

This chain uses TRBV14 with TRBJ2-1; possibly TRBD1 for D (6 bases). CDR1 SGHDN and CDR2 FVKESK come from the germline V gene. CDR3 size: 23 residues. V shed 0 bases and J shed 0 bases, with 30 bases lying between them. Here the CDR3 DNA reads TGTGCCAGCAGCCAAGAAGTGTCGACAGGCCTTGATCCCCCCAGCGGCTCCTACAATGAGCAGTTCTTC. Protein: CASSQEVSTGLDPPSGSYNEQFF.

The chain carries TRBV6-4 and TRBJ2-3; 8 nucleotides align to TRBD1. The CDR3 has 15 residues. Trimming removed 4 bases from V and 4 bases from J; junction bases left unmatched: 7. Germline-derived CDR1 and CDR2 are MRHNA and SNTAGT. The CDR3 DNA reads as TGTGCCAGCAGTGGAGGACAGGGTGGCGCAGATACGCAGTATTTT. It translates to CASSGGQGGADTQYF.

In this sample, this clonotype turned up a few times. V is TRBV7-6 and J is TRBJ2-7, with 8 bases identical to TRBD2. Trimming at V came to 5 bases and at J to 4 bases, leaving 10 bases not matched to a gene. CDR1 and CDR2 (germline): SGHVS, FNYEAQ. CDR3 length equals 15 residues. In DNA form, the CDR3 reads TGTGCCAGCAGCCCTAGGCTAGCGGGTGAATACGAGCAGTACTTC. It specifies CASSPRLAGEYEQYF.

The gene calls are TRBV29-1 and TRBJ1-2, with D uncertain. Germline V lookup: CDR1 SQVTM, CDR2 ANQGSEA. The CDR3 length is 12 residues. The V end was cut by 3 bases, the J end by 4 bases, with 9 bases between. CDR3 residues: CSVEGGSYGYTF. CDR3 coding DNA: TGCAGCGTTGAGGGTGGGAGCTATGGCTACACCTTC. The variable domain in full, with the rest retrieved from reference TRBV29-1 and TRBJ1-2, is SAVISQKPSRDICQRGTSLTIQCQVDSQVTMMFWYRQQPGQSLTLIATANQGSEATYESGFVIDKFPISRPNLTFSTLTVSNMSPEDSSIYLCSVEGGSYGYTFGSGTRLTVV.

The V call is TRBV7-3, the J call TRBJ2-1; TRBD2 is a possible D gene (5 bases). CDR1 and CDR2 (germline): SGHTA, FQGTGA. Trimming took 5 bases from V and 7 from J, leaving 15 bases between them. The CDR3 is 14 amino acids. The CDR3 loop is CASSPTGWGNEQFF. CDR3 nucleotides: TGTGCCAGCAGCCCCACGGGGTGGGGTAATGAGCAGTTCTTC.

For the CDR3, the DNA is TGTGCCACCAGTGATTTGCTCTCCGGGGTGGGCACAGATACGCAGTATTTT. It codes for CATSDLLSGVGTDTQYF. The J gene is TRBJ2-3, the V gene TRBV24-1; maybe TRBD2 (5 bases). CDR3 size: 17 residues. Germline assignment: CDR1 KGHDR and CDR2 SFDVKD. V lost 0 bases, J lost 1 base, and 13 bases lay in between.

This clonotype was counted at least ten times. This chain joins TRBV6-2 or TRBV6-3 and TRBJ2-5; 12 nucleotides align to TRBD2. CDR1 is MNHEY, CDR2 SVGEGT, per germline. The CDR3 is made up of 17 amino acids. Germline trimming cut 7 bases from V and 2 bases from J; bases unmatched to any gene: 11. The CDR3 here is CASTPPTTSGGQETQYF. Written as DNA, the CDR3 is TGTGCCAGCACTCCCCCCACGACTAGCGGGGGACAAGAGACCCAGTACTTC.

This clonotype was seen a handful of times. CDR3: CASSHSGGTTDTQYF. The CDR3 DNA is TGTGCCAGCAGCCATAGCGGGGGGACAACAGATACGCAGTATTTT. The chain uses TRBV12-3 or TRBV12-4 and TRBJ2-3, with 10 nucleotides matching TRBD2. This CDR3 spans 15 amino acids. The V gene end was trimmed by 6 bases and the J gene end by 3 bases; junction bases not matched to a gene: 6.

The chain employs TRBV10-1 and TRBJ2-5, with D perhaps assigned TRBD1 or TRBD2 (5 bases each). This CDR3 region has 14 residues. The germline V gene has CDR1 WNHNN and CDR2 SYGVQD (reference sequence). Trimming removed 6 bases at V and 5 bases at J, with 16 bases between. DNA for the CDR3: TGCGCCAGCAGCACCTCCCGGGGCCGGGAGACCCAGTACTTC. Protein sequence: CASSTSRGRETQYF.

This chain links TRBV28 with TRBJ2-2; 9 nucleotides agree with TRBD2. The CDR3 is made up of 15 amino acids. Germline CDR1 and CDR2: MDHEN and SYDVKM. J was trimmed by 4 bases and V by 3 bases; bases with no gene match: 3. DNA of the CDR3: TGTGCCAGCAGTTTCCTAGCGGGAAGCACCGGGGAGCTGTTTTTT. It is translated as CASSFLAGSTGELFF.

This clonotype was seen only a few times. The V call is TRBV3-1, the J call TRBJ2-1; perhaps D is TRBD1 or TRBD2 (5 bases each). Germline V lookup: CDR1 LGHDT, CDR2 YNNKEL (reference sequence). The CDR3 totals 19 residues. Trimming took off 2 bases at V and 4 bases at J, with 24 bases between the two ends. CDR3 in DNA: TGTGCCAGCAGCCAAACTACCGACCCCAGGGAGCAGAATTACAATGAGCAGTTCTTC. Translation gives CASSQTTDPREQNYNEQFF.

V and J are TRBV7-6 and TRBJ1-4; D unclear. CDR1 is SGHVS and CDR2 is FNYEAQ in the germline V gene. Between the trimmed V and J ends, which lost 4 bases and 2 bases, there was a span of 11 bases. The CDR3 has 15 residues. This CDR3 is CASSSGSFTNEKLFF. The CDR3 nucleotides read TGTGCCAGCAGCTCGGGATCGTTTACTAATGAAAAACTGTTTTTT.

The CDR3 DNA is TGTGCCAGCAGCTTGGTTTTCCCATACAATGAGCAGTTCTTC. Translated, it gives CASSLVFPYNEQFF. This chain links TRBV7-9 with TRBJ2-1; the D is unclear. Trimming removed 3 bases at V and 4 bases at J, with 10 bases between. CDR1 is SEHNR, CDR2 FQNEAQ, per germline (reference sequence). The CDR3 has 14 residues.

This clonotype was detected only a few times. This chain uses TRBV2 with TRBJ2-1, with 8 bases that match TRBD1. Germline V CDR1 and CDR2: SNHLY, FYNNEI. This CDR3 has 14 residues. V lost 8 bases, J lost 4 bases, and 7 bases stayed unmatched. The chain's CDR3 is CASEAGGPYNEQFF. The CDR3, as DNA: TGTGCCAGCGAAGCAGGGGGCCCTTACAATGAGCAGTTCTTC.

In this sample, this clonotype turned up a few times. The chain uses TRBV3-1 and TRBJ2-7; 7 bases fit TRBD2. J was trimmed by 1 base and V by 5 bases; bases with no gene match: 5. The CDR3 runs to 14 residues. Germline CDR1 and CDR2: LGHDT and YNNKEL (reference sequence). The CDR3: CASSSGGKSYEQYF. The CDR3 DNA is TGTGCCAGCAGCTCCGGGGGGAAATCCTACGAGCAGTACTTC.

The chain recombines TRBV27 with TRBJ2-2; D not certain. The CDR3 extends over 14 amino acids. Germline V gene sequence: CDR1 MNHEY, CDR2 SMNVEV (reference sequence). V was clipped by 4 bases and J by 4 bases, with 10 bases between them. The CDR3 DNA is TGTGCCAGCAGTTATGGAGAATTCACCGGGGAGCTGTTTTTT. It is translated as CASSYGEFTGELFF.